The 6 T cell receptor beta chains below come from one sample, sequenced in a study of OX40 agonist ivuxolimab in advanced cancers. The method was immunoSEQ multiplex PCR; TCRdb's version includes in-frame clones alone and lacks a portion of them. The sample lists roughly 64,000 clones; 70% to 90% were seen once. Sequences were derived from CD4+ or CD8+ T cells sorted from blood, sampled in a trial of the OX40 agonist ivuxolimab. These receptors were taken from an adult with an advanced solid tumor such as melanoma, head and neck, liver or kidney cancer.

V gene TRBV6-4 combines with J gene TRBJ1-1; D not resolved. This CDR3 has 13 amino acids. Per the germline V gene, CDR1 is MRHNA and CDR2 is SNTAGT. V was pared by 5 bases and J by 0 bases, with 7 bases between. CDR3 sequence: CASSQDMNTEAFF. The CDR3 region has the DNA TGTGCCAGCAGTCAAGACATGAACACTGAAGCTTTCTTT.

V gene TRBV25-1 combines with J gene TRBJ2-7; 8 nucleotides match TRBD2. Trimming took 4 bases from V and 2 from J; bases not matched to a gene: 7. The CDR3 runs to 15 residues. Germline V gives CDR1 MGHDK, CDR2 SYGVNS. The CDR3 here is CASSGGLADAYEQYF. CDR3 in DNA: TGTGCCAGCAGTGGAGGACTAGCTGATGCCTACGAGCAGTACTTC.

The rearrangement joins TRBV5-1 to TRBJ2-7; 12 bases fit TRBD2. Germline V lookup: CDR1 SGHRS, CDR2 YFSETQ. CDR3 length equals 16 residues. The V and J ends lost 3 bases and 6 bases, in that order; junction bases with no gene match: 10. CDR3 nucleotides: TGCGCCAGCAGCTATTCCCCTCTAGCGGGAGGGAGCGAGCAGTACTTC. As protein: CASSYSPLAGGSEQYF.

The DNA for the CDR3 is TGTGCCTGGAGTGTAGGGGGGGACATTGGGATAAAAGCTTTCTTT. Translating gives CAWSVGGDIGIKAFF. The chain employs TRBV30 and TRBJ1-1; the D gene is possibly TRBD1 (6 bases). Germline CDR1 and CDR2: GTSNPN and SVGIG (reference sequence). The CDR3 is 15 residues long. V was shortened by 0 bases and J by 9 bases, with 20 bases between the two germline ends.

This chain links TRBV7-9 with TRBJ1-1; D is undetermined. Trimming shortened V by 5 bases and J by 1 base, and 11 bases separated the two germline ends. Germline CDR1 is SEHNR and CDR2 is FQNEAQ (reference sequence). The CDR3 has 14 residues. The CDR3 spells CASSLMGGNTEAFF. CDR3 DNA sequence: TGTGCCAGCAGCCTCATGGGCGGGAACACTGAAGCTTTCTTT.

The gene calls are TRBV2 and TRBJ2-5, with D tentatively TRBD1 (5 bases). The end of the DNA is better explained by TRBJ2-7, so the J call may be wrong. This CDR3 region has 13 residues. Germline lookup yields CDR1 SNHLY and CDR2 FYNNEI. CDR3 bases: TGTGCCAGCACCCCGGACAAGGCCTACGAGCAGTACTTC. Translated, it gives CASTPDKAYEQYF.